Included here is one TCR beta chain sequence, with context. The antigen remains undetermined. 13 Jbeta primers and 60 Vbeta primers were used for the PCR. Here immunoSEQ multiplex PCR was the method, and the copy in TCRdb shows in-frame clones only, minus some. The table has roughly 80,000 clones, 81% seen once; the top ten hold under 2%. V lost 3 bases and J lost 9, with 12 bases in between. Germline assignment: CDR1 MNHEY and CDR2 SMNVEV (reference sequence). The CDR3 has 14 amino acids. The entry originates in a study of cytomegalovirus exposure and HLA in healthy donors. The wider study: An analysis done earlier identified fewer than 140 million unique TCR beta sequences from about 179 million T cells. For the approximately 390 genotyped donors, about 81% fell within the Caucasian-associated ancestry cluster.

The study's findings and limits: Later analysis identified 15,000 to 20,000 TCR beta sequences associated with HLA alleles, using a false discovery rate threshold of 0.05. It was around 160 TCR beta chains that were listed as cytomegalovirus-associated.

The receptor was isolated from a woman under 40 in good health and CMV-seronegative. The chain recombines TRBV27 with TRBJ1-6; D is perhaps TRBD1 (5 bases). The sequencing sample was made of PBMCs. For the CDR3, the DNA is TGTGCCAGCAGTTTTCAGAGAAGGGGTTCACCCCTCCACTTT. This gives the protein CASSFQRRGSPLHF.